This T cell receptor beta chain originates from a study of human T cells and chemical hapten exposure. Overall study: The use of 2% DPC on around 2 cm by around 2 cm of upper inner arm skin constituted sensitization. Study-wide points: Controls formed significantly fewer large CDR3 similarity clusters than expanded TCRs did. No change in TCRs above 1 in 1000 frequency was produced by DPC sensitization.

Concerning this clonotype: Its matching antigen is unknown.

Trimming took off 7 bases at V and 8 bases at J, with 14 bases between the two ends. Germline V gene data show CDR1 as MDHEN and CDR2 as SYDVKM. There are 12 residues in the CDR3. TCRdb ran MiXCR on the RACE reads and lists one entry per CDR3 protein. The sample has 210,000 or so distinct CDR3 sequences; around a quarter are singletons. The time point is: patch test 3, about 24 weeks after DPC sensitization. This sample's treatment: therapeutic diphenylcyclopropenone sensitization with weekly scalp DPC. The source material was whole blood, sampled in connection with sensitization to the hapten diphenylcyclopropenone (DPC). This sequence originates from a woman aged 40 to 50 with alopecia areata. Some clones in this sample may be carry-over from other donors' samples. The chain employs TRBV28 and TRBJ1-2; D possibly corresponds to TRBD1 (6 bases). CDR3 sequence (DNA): TGTGCCAGCACCCTAACAGGGAGAGGCTACACCTTC. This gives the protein CASTLTGRGYTF.